The sequence of this T cell receptor (beta chain) was determined in a study of cytomegalovirus exposure and HLA in healthy donors. The trim removed 4 bases at V and 6 bases at J, leaving 8 bases unmatched. Germline V CDR1 and CDR2: SGHTA, FQGNSA. The CDR3 length is 14 residues. Only in-frame clones appear in the TCRdb table, and some are missing; sequencing was by immunoSEQ multiplex PCR. The table lists 95,000 to 120,000 clones, approximately 95% of them singletons, with 0.67% in the top ten. This rearrangement joins TRBV7-2 to TRBJ1-1; 7 bases agree with TRBD1. This clonotype was sampled from a woman under 30 in good health and CMV-seronegative. The material sequenced was PBMCs. This CDR3 reads CASSSPGQWAEAFF. CDR3 nucleotides: TGTGCCAGCAGCTCTCCGGGACAGTGGGCTGAAGCTTTCTTT.